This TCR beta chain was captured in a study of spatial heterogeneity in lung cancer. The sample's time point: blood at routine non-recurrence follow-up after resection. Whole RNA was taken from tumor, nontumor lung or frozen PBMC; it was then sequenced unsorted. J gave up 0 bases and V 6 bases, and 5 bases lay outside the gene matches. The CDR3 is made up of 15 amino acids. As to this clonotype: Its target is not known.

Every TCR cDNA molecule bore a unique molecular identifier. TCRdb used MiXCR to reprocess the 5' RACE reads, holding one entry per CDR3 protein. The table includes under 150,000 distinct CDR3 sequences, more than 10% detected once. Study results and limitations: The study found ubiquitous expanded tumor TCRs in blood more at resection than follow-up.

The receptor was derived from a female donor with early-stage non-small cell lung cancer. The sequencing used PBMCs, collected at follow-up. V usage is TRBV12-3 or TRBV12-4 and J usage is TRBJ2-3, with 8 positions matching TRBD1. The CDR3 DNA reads TGTGCCAGCAGCCACGGACAGGGCAGCACAGATACGCAGTATTTT. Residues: CASSHGQGSTDTQYF.